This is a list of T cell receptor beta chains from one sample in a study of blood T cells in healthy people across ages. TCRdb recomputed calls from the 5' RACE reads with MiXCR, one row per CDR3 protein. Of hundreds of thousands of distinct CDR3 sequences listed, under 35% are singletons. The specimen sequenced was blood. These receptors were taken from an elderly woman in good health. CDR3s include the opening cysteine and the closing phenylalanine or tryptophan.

CASSPWGRMGNEQFF,TRBV7-9
CASSLGGASGVYEQYF,TRBV7-2
CSATGGIVRGYTF,TRBV20-1
CSGTSPGKNTGELFF,TRBV29-1
CASSYWESSDNEQYF,TRBV6-2/TRBV6-3
CASSFRQGLSTDTQYF,TRBV12-3/TRBV12-4
CASSGTGTGTFEAFF,TRBV5-1
CASRGTWENTF,TRBV6-2/TRBV6-3
CASSPGAGIGEKLFF,TRBV7-3
CASSSPGRKANYGYTF,TRBV6-7
CASSGTGMLNEKLFF,TRBV2
CAISETDPFYGYTF,TRBV10-3
CASSQSSVEGNEQYF,TRBV3-1
CSATLDRARSGANVLTF,TRBV20-1
CASSLEGGYQETQYF,TRBV7-6
CASRTGQGVGYEQYF,TRBV28
CASSLLGDPDTQYF,TRBV5-1
CASSRQMNTEAFF,TRBV7-2
CSARSGQSVRYTF,TRBV20-1
CASSVDFGGLFF,TRBV9
CASSFGTGGNSPLHF,TRBV6-1
CATSDRTGWQETQYF,TRBV24-1
CASSSRLDTDTQYF,TRBV7-8
CASSSQDGYTF,TRBV2
CASSQQGVSYEQYF,TRBV12-3/TRBV12-4
CSASRDPGGTGYDYTF,TRBV20-1
CASSLVSGGPQDTQYF,TRBV7-7
CSASFFWRGGYNEQFF,TRBV20-1
CASRPSGGGYTF,TRBV28
CASGTGSNTGELFF,TRBV6-2/TRBV6-3
CTSSQDQGSYGYTF,TRBV4-2
CASVATSGDTNNEQFF,TRBV5-1
CASSTGVSGANVLTF,TRBV9
CASSLLGSNQPQHF,TRBV7-9
CASSKDTLEAYGYTF,TRBV19
CAISDAPGQGARHEQFF,TRBV10-3
CAERQGATDTQYF,TRBV11-2
CASSYQTVNAEAFF,TRBV6-6
CASSYGSGGILMSSYNEQFF,TRBV6-2/TRBV6-3
CASSDTTGSREQFF,TRBV5-1
CASSPEVGQPQHF,TRBV18
CASRSPGPTNEKLFF,TRBV6-2/TRBV6-3
CASSFRGYGAFF,TRBV12-3/TRBV12-4
CASTPSGVGSPLHF,TRBV12-3/TRBV12-4
CASSPRDKGTYNSPLHF,TRBV5-6
CSARDAKRSDEQFF,TRBV20-1
CASSQDQGTRIHEQYF,TRBV4-1
CASSMVTGIHEQFF,TRBV28
CASSPKTGRSHNEQFF,TRBV18
CASSLGGSGSNYGYTF,TRBV7-2
CATREVGTDTQYF,TRBV15
CASRPPTTYYGYTF,TRBV28
CSARLASGSFNEQFF,TRBV20-1